Shown below are 8 T cell receptor beta chains from a single sample sequenced in a study of control samples from healthy donors and cancer patients. Some clones are missing from TCRdb's copy, which holds only in-frame ones; the method was immunoSEQ multiplex PCR. The sample lists around 250,000 clones, about 80% seen once, with 10% to 15% in the top ten. Sequencing was carried out using PBMCs. These TCRs come from a woman aged 55-70 years with lung cancer.

This clone was seen only once. This chain uses TRBV5-5 with TRBJ1-4; no reliable D call. Germline CDR1 reads SGHKS; CDR2 reads YYEKEE (reference sequence). V lost 3 bases, J lost 4 bases, and 7 bases lay in between. This CDR3 contains 13 residues. CDR3 in amino acids: CASSWSGNEKLFF. CDR3 coding DNA: TGTGCCAGCAGCTGGAGCGGTAATGAAAAACTGTTTTTT.

This chain joins TRBV19 and TRBJ2-7; TRBD2 aligns across 9 bases. The length of the CDR3 is 14 residues. Germline assignment: CDR1 LNHDA and CDR2 SQIVND (reference sequence). V lost 3 bases, J lost 4 bases, and 4 bases stayed unmatched. CDR3 in DNA: TGTGCCAGTAGTATGTTAGCGGGGGTTTACGAGCAGTACTTC. This codes for CASSMLAGVYEQYF.

V usage is TRBV9 and J usage is TRBJ2-1; TRBD2 agrees at 7 bases. This CDR3 region has 15 residues. The junction had 5 bases not matched to a gene; V was cut back by 4 bases and J by 1 base. The germline V gene has CDR1 SGDLS and CDR2 YYNGEE. CDR3 residues: CASSLAGVSYNEQFF. The CDR3 DNA sequence: TGTGCCAGCAGCCTCGCGGGGGTTTCCTACAATGAGCAGTTCTTC.

About this clone itself: Other DNA sequences within the sample encode an identical CDR3. The J gene is TRBJ2-1, the V gene TRBV18; D possibly corresponds to TRBD2 (5 bases). The CDR3 runs 13 residues. CDR1 KGHSH and CDR2 LQKENI come from the germline V gene. V lost 3 bases and J lost 4, with 7 bases in between. The CDR3 coding sequence is TGTGCCAGCTCACCGCGGGTTTACAATGAGCAGTTCTTC. This codes for CASSPRVYNEQFF.

The rearrangement uses TRBV7-2 and TRBJ1-1; weak D call: TRBD1 (6 bases). This CDR3 has 14 amino acids. The germline V gene has CDR1 SGHTA and CDR2 FQGNSA. Trimming stripped 3 bases from V and 4 bases from J, with 12 bases between. Here the CDR3 DNA reads TGTGCCAGCAGCTTGCAGGGGACGGGCACTGAAGCTTTCTTT. Protein sequence: CASSLQGTGTEAFF.

CDR3 amino acids: CASSLNADNTEAFF. In nucleotides, the CDR3 is TGTGCCAGCAGCTTAAATGCAGATAACACTGAAGCTTTCTTT. The chain combines TRBV7-3 with TRBJ1-1; D uncertain. This CDR3 comprises 14 residues. CDR1 is SGHTA, CDR2 FQGTGA, per germline. V lost 1 base and J 2 bases, leaving 8 bases between the germline ends.

The chain combines TRBV9 with TRBJ2-2, with a possible D match to TRBD2 (7 bases). With 3 bases removed from V and 5 bases from J, the gap between germline ends came to 14 bases. Germline CDR1 SGDLS, CDR2 YYNGEE. The CDR3 has 15 amino acids. This CDR3 is CASSGAGASTGELFF. As DNA, the CDR3 is TGTGCCAGCAGCGGCGCGGGGGCGAGTACCGGGGAGCTGTTTTTT.

Only a few counts were recorded for this clone. The V and J genes are TRBV2 and TRBJ1-5; weak D call: TRBD1 (5 bases). This CDR3 has 16 residues. V was trimmed by 6 bases and J by 2 bases, leaving 17 bases between them. Germline lookup yields CDR1 SNHLY and CDR2 FYNNEI. The CDR3: CASSAGAERGNQPQHF. For the CDR3, the DNA is TGTGCCAGCAGCGCCGGGGCGGAAAGGGGCAATCAGCCCCAGCATTTT.